What follows is one TCR beta chain and its context. What it binds is not known. The data belong to a study of T cell responses to AZD1222 COVID-19 vaccine. Whole-study results and caveats: Repertoires in all cases were sampled only once the peak T cell response had passed.

Sequencing was performed with immunoSEQ multiplex PCR; in TCRdb, only in-frame clones are kept and a portion is missing. The sample contains 120,000 or so clones, about 90% of which appear only once. The TCR was taken from an adult in good health. The specimen was peripheral blood, collected on day 0 of AZD1222 vaccination.

The CDR3 region has the DNA TGTGCCTGGTCCCGCGGGACCTACAATGAGCAGTTCTTC. This encodes CAWSRGTYNEQFF. This chain links TRBV30 with TRBJ2-1; a weak D match, TRBD2 (6 bases). Between the trimmed V and J ends, which lost 5 bases and 2 bases, there was a span of 10 bases. CDR3 length equals 13 residues. Germline CDR1 and CDR2: GTSNPN and SVGIG (reference sequence).